This T cell receptor (beta chain) came from a study of T cell responses to AZD1222 COVID-19 vaccine (dated by TCRdb to the early 2020s). About the full investigation: A total of about 230 trial participants underwent TCR sequencing, of whom nearly 210 received two doses of AZD1222 and roughly 25 received two doses of the MenACWY control vaccine. Trial participants were enrolled by age into subgroups of 18-55, 56-69 and 70-plus years, and about 150, 27 and 61 TCR-sequenced participants, respectively, were included in these subgroups.

The CDR3 regions of human TCRbeta chains were analyzed by immunosequencing. In the authors' own workflow: TCRs in the repertoires were compared against a reference library of SARS-CoV-2-specific TCRs that had been generated with the MIRA antigen-specificity platform. Breadth was defined as the fraction of unique TCRs that were SARS-CoV-2-associated. Depth was defined as the fraction of total T cells that were SARS-CoV-2-associated. Each spike-specific TCR was assigned to its reactive spike region and to a CD4 or CD8 class using the MIRA data. Log10-transformed breadth and depth values were compared by one-way ANOVA with Sidak's multiple comparisons tests. The source is immuneACCESS, and TCRdb retained only in-frame sequences with V and J called. Part of the clones is not carried over; for the studies checked, unresolved V genes explain less than half of this, and the remainder is unexplained. That table furnishes V, J and clone size, whereas the DNA furnished D and trimming. In all, the sample holds 150,000 or so clones, and about 91% of those were seen once. 1% to 1.5% of the sample lies in the top ten.

Of note for this clone: Its antigen target is currently unknown. Within one base of it there is no much larger clone, and no base qualities were kept.

What the time point label conveys for this sample: about 28 days (+/-7) after the second vaccine dose. AZD1222 recipients given second doses at about 4 weeks or at about 12 weeks were pooled, since spike-specific TCR depth and breadth were not found to differ between the two schedules. Vaccinee samples came from UK trials COV001 and COV002, including a single-blind randomized controlled phase 2/3 trial of AZD1222 (ChAdOx1 nCoV-19) in healthy adults. Trial participant PBMC samples were collected at day 0 and day 28 after the second dose for TCRbeta chain sequencing. V is pared back by 2 bases and J by 4 bases, with 6 bases lying between the germline termini. Taken from the germline V gene, the CDR1 and CDR2 loops are SGHDT and YYEEEE. Counted from cysteine to phenylalanine, this CDR3 has 13 amino acids. The sequence is cut down to CDR3 DNA, 39 bases in frame from base 1. Results the study describes overall, beyond this receptor: CD4 TCRs associated with the vaccine covered the entire spike protein, and the dominant responses were in regions 160-218 and 743-854. Reportedly, close to half of the unique spike-specific TCRs recognized epitopes lying outside the regions that are mutated in the B.1.351 and B.1.1.7 variants. No day 14 peak-response samples were available, so repertoires were characterized only after the peak T cell response. Participants were mostly white British and included more females than males, and it was suggested by the authors that clonal diversity may have been underestimated. In the small 56-69-year group, the increase in depth fell short of significance, most likely because of low power. Conclusions about previously exposed vaccinees are limited, since just six AZD1222 recipients were seropositive for SARS-CoV-2 at baseline. Spike-specific TCR breadth and depth rose significantly after two AZD1222 doses compared with day 0 and with MenACWY recipients.

The source is an adult who received the AZD1222 COVID-19 vaccine. This sequence uses TRBV5-6 and TRBJ2-2, with TRBD2 tentatively as D gene (5 bases match). The material sequenced was peripheral blood, taken 28 days after the second AZD1222 dose. CDR3 protein: CASSFGGTGELFF. The sequenced DNA: TGTGCCAGCAGCTTCGGAGGCACCGGGGAGCTGTTTTTT.